What follows are 20 T cell receptor beta chains derived from one specimen sequenced in a study of T cell responses to AZD1222 COVID-19 vaccine. The protocol was immunoSEQ multiplex PCR, while the TCRdb copy is restricted to in-frame clones and leaves out a portion. Of about 140,000 clones in the sample, approximately 85% were seen once. Source: peripheral blood, taken 28 days after the second dose of the MenACWY control vaccine. These TCRs come from an adult who received the MenACWY meningococcal vaccine as a control.

The chain combines TRBV7-3 with TRBJ2-2; the D is unclear. The CDR3 is made up of 15 amino acids. V lost 5 bases and J lost 0, with 10 bases in between. Germline V gives CDR1 SGHTA, CDR2 FQGTGA. CDR3 sequence (DNA): TGTGCCAGCAGCACTGTGACCGCGAACACCGGGGAGCTGTTTTTT. It specifies CASSTVTANTGELFF.

The chain links TRBV24-1 to TRBJ2-5, with 16 bases matching TRBD2. Germline V lookup: CDR1 KGHDR, CDR2 SFDVKD. The CDR3 covers 18 residues. Trimming removed 1 base from V and 3 bases from J; junction bases left unmatched: 4. In DNA form, the CDR3 reads TGTGCCACCAGTGATTTAGGGACTAGCGGGGGGGCCGAAGAGACCCAGTACTTC. Its protein is CATSDLGTSGGAEETQYF.

This sequence joins TRBV18 and TRBJ2-5; possibly TRBD2 for D (5 bases). CDR1 and CDR2 from the germline V gene are KGHSH and LQKENI. The V gene lost 5 bases and the J gene lost 5 bases, with 6 bases spanning the gap. The CDR3 consists of 11 residues. The CDR3 coding sequence is TGTGCCAGCTCATCGGGGGAGACCCAGTACTTC. Protein sequence: CASSSGETQYF.

The chain joins TRBV29-1 to TRBJ1-2, with unresolved D. The CDR3 extends over 11 amino acids. The ends were cut back, 4 bases at V and 3 bases at J, with 6 bases in the middle. The germline CDR1 and CDR2 sequences are SQVTM and ANQGSEA. The CDR3 bases are TGCAGCGTTGGACACGACTATGGCTACACCTTC. Encoded protein: CSVGHDYGYTF.

In its sample, this clone was seen a few times. The chain employs TRBV2 and TRBJ2-1, with unresolved D. Germline V gene data show CDR1 as SNHLY and CDR2 as FYNNEI. This CDR3 is built from 16 residues. Between the trimmed V and J ends, which lost 8 bases and 4 bases, there was a span of 21 bases. CDR3: CASGRLGSVGYNEQFF. The CDR3 nucleotides read TGTGCCAGCGGCCGGCTTGGGTCCGTAGGGTACAATGAGCAGTTCTTC. Using reference TRBV2 and TRBJ2-1 for the parts outside the CDR3, the full variable domain is EPEVTQTPSHQVTQMGQEVILRCVPISNHLYFYWYRQILGQKVEFLVSFYNNEISEKSEIFDDQFSVERPDGSNFTLKIRSTKLEDSAMYFCASGRLGSVGYNEQFFGPGTRLTVL.

The CDR3 DNA sequence: TGTGCCAGCAGTCCCCCCGGCAGGGCCAGAACTGAAGCTTTCTTT. This encodes CASSPPGRARTEAFF. The chain recombines TRBV25-1 with TRBJ1-1; perhaps TRBD1 as D (5 bases). Between the trimmed V and J ends, which lost 5 bases and 5 bases, there was a span of 18 bases. The CDR3 has 15 amino acids. CDR1 MGHDK and CDR2 SYGVNS come from the germline V gene.

The J gene is TRBJ2-1, the V gene TRBV10-3, with 8 bases matching TRBD2. The germline CDR1 and CDR2 sequences are ENHRY and SYGVKD. V dropped 0 bases and J dropped 14; count of bases not matched to a gene: 6. The CDR3 runs 13 residues. Here the CDR3 reads CAISESAGGAEFF. DNA for the CDR3: TGTGCCATCAGTGAGTCTGCGGGGGGCGCCGAGTTCTTC.

This chain uses TRBV3-1 (or the pseudogene TRBV3-2) with TRBJ2-1; 11 nucleotides align to TRBD1. The CDR3 has 16 residues. CDR1 is LGHDT and CDR2 is YNNKEL in the germline V gene (reference sequence). The V and J ends lost 0 bases and 15 bases, in that order; junction bases with no gene match: 13. CDR3 sequence: CASSQDFGTGGRGVFF. The CDR3 DNA reads as TGTGCCAGCAGCCAAGATTTTGGGACAGGGGGTCGAGGGGTGTTCTTC.

This chain joins TRBV4-2 and TRBJ2-3, with D maybe TRBD1 (8 bases). The CDR3 spans 19 residues. Between the trimmed V and J ends, which lost 0 bases and 5 bases, there was a span of 24 bases. Germline CDR1 and CDR2: LGHNA and YNFKEQ. The CDR3 bases are TGTGCCAGCAGCCAAGATTGGGCAGGGGGCGGGGGTTTCCTAGATACGCAGTATTTT. Its protein product is CASSQDWAGGGGFLDTQYF.

The V call is TRBV15, the J call TRBJ2-7, with 7 bases matching TRBD2. There are 16 residues in the CDR3. CDR1 is LNHNV and CDR2 is YYDKDF in the germline V gene (reference sequence). The V and J ends lost 3 bases and 2 bases, in that order; junction bases with no gene match: 10. The CDR3 loop reads CATSRGQTSRTYEQYF. The CDR3, as DNA: TGTGCCACCAGCAGGGGCCAGACTAGCAGAACCTACGAGCAGTACTTC. The complete variable domain, with remaining parts taken from reference TRBV15 and TRBJ2-7, reads DAMVIQNPRYQVTQFGKPVTLSCSQTLNHNVMYWYQQKSSQAPKLLFHYYDKDFNNEADTPDNFQSRRPNTSFCFLDIRSPGLGDTAMYLCATSRGQTSRTYEQYFGPGTRLTVT.

CDR3 in amino acids: CASSSSGGQETQYF. DNA of the CDR3: TGTGCCAGCAGCTCTTCAGGGGGCCAAGAGACCCAGTACTTC. This chain connects TRBV11-2 to TRBJ2-5; TRBD1 aligns across 7 bases. The V segment lost 4 bases and the J segment 1 base; nucleotides outside the gene matches: 3. This CDR3 contains 14 residues. Per germline, CDR1 SGHAT and CDR2 FQNNGV.

The rearrangement links TRBV3-1 (or the pseudogene TRBV3-2) to TRBJ2-2, with 9 bases fitting TRBD2. Germline values: CDR1 LGHDT, CDR2 YNNKEL (reference sequence). V was clipped by 3 bases and J by 7 bases; unmatched bases: 12. The CDR3 is 17 residues long. This chain's CDR3 is CASSHVGGGARNGELFF. CDR3 sequence (DNA): TGTGCCAGCAGCCACGTGGGCGGGGGGGCCCGGAACGGGGAGCTGTTTTTT.

The rearrangement uses TRBV24-1 and TRBJ1-3, with D perhaps matching TRBD1 (6 bases). This CDR3 is built from 16 residues. Germline loops: CDR1 KGHDR, CDR2 SFDVKD. Trimming took 2 bases from V and 0 from J, leaving 10 bases between them. CDR3 amino acids: CATSDWGRGSGNTIYF. Written as DNA, the CDR3 is TGTGCCACCAGTGATTGGGGCAGGGGCTCTGGAAACACCATATATTTT.

This clone has a single count. The chain combines TRBV19 with TRBJ1-3; possibly TRBD1 for D (5 bases). The length of the CDR3 is 16 residues. In germline, CDR1 is LNHDA, CDR2 SQIVND (reference sequence). Deletions cut 8 bases from V and 4 bases from J, with 21 bases between. This CDR3 is CASGDPPGREGNTIYF. In DNA, the CDR3 is TGTGCCAGTGGAGACCCACCGGGGCGAGAGGGAAACACCATATATTTT.

The chain is built from TRBV9 and TRBJ1-1; D not certain. Per the germline V gene, CDR1 is SGDLS and CDR2 is YYNGEE. This CDR3 has 16 residues. Trimming took off 4 bases at V and 2 bases at J, with 18 bases between the two ends. CDR3 in DNA: TGTGCCAGCAGCCCGTTCATAAGGGCCATCAACACTGAAGCTTTCTTT. It codes for CASSPFIRAINTEAFF.

The chain is built from TRBV5-4 and TRBJ2-7; 7 bases line up with TRBD1. Trimming removed 4 bases from V and 0 bases from J; junction bases left unmatched: 10. This CDR3 spans 16 amino acids. Per germline, CDR1 SGHNT and CDR2 YYREEE (reference sequence). In DNA, the CDR3 is TGTGCCAGCAGCCCAACCCCCGGGACAGCCTCCTACGAGCAGTACTTC. This gives the protein CASSPTPGTASYEQYF.

This clone was observed a single time. The chain uses TRBV2 and TRBJ1-2; maybe TRBD1 (6 bases). Germline CDR1 and CDR2: SNHLY and FYNNEI. Trimming removed 7 bases at V and 8 bases at J, with 23 bases between. This CDR3 is 15 amino acids long. Here the CDR3 DNA reads TGTGCCAGCACGGACCGGGACATTTCCTCGGAAGGCTACACCTTC. Translating gives CASTDRDISSEGYTF.

This chain connects TRBV10-3 to TRBJ1-3; D not certain. CDR1 and CDR2 from the germline V gene are ENHRY and SYGVKD. This CDR3 comprises 15 residues. V dropped 6 bases and J dropped 2 bases, with 14 bases sitting between them. The DNA for the CDR3 is TGTGCCATCAGGGACGCAGGATATACTGGAAACACCATATATTTT. Its translation is CAIRDAGYTGNTIYF.

This clone was detected only a few times. This sequence joins TRBV7-8 and TRBJ1-2; TRBD1 agrees at 9 bases. V shed 5 bases and J 4 bases; nucleotides not matched to a gene: 2. Germline-derived CDR1 and CDR2 are SGHVS and FQNEAQ. This CDR3 is 13 amino acids long. CDR3 loop: CASSQTGGYGYTF. In DNA, the CDR3 is TGTGCCAGCAGCCAGACAGGGGGCTATGGCTACACCTTC.

The genes are TRBV9 and TRBJ2-3; D may correspond to TRBD1 or TRBD2 (6 bases each). The length of the CDR3 is 15 residues. The ends were cut back, 3 bases at V and 6 bases at J, with 17 bases in the middle. Germline V CDR1 and CDR2: SGDLS, YYNGEE. In nucleotides, the CDR3 is TGTGCCAGCAGCGCGTCCCCCGGAGGGGGGGATACGCAGTATTTT. Its protein product is CASSASPGGGDTQYF.